These T cell receptor beta chains were read from a single sample in a study of long-term antiretroviral therapy in people with HIV. Assay: immunoSEQ multiplex PCR; the TCRdb copy retains only in-frame clones and omits some. Of 20,000 or so clones detected, around 84% appear once; the ten largest clones hold approximately 19%. This specimen consisted of unsorted PBMCs, obtained 0.1 years before starting antiretroviral therapy. These receptors were taken from a man between 18 and 29 years old with HIV. CDR3s leave out the opening cysteine and the closing phenylalanine or tryptophan. Each record gives: D gene, J gene, V gene, CDR3 protein. The D gene is left open where the match is weak.

TRBD2 | TRBJ2-1 | TRBV4-2 | ASSQDLAGSYNEQF
NA | TRBJ2-2 | TRBV4-3 | ASSQVRQANTGELF
TRBD1 | TRBJ2-2 | TRBV27 | ASSSGQVGTGELF
NA | TRBJ1-2 | TRBV11-2 | ASSSSIVNYGYT
NA | TRBJ1-5 | TRBV10-3 | AIDGTGGNQPQH
NA | TRBJ1-4 | TRBV30 | AWRSLGPFNEKLF
TRBD2 | TRBJ2-5 | TRBV5-4 | ASSPRLAGGLQETQY
TRBD1 | TRBJ1-3 | TRBV18 | ASSPGQESSGNTIY
TRBD2 | TRBJ2-7 | TRBV5-5 | ASTNWLASGRAYEQY
TRBD1 | TRBJ1-5 | TRBV30 | AWSAGGDQPQH
NA | TRBJ1-2 | TRBV6-6 | ASSAFGVDGDYGYT
TRBD1 | TRBJ1-5 | TRBV9 | ASSVTGAINQPQH
NA | TRBJ2-5 | TRBV11-2 | ASSFGSQETQY
NA | TRBJ2-7 | TRBV4-3 | ASSQDTNSYEQY
NA | TRBJ2-5 | TRBV6-6 | ASSYGSQETQY
TRBD1 | TRBJ2-3 | TRBV12-5 | ASGFVGQGIDTQY
TRBD2 | TRBJ2-1 | TRBV19 | ASSTPGTSGGHEQF
NA | TRBJ2-1 | TRBV19 | ASSILASGSYNEQF
NA | TRBJ1-5 | TRBV10-1 | ASSDQLRNQPQH
NA | TRBJ2-5 | TRBV13 | ASSQGGGTQY
NA | TRBJ2-3 | TRBV15 | ATSRDGSVTDTQY
NA | TRBJ1-2 | TRBV30 | AWSVNSGYGYT
NA | TRBJ2-4 | TRBV7-9 | ASSLGQPTTLAKNIQY
NA | TRBJ2-7 | TRBV7-6 | ASSVGPQTYEQY
TRBD1 | TRBJ1-2 | TRBV27 | ASSLKGANGYGYT
NA | TRBJ1-2 | TRBV30 | AWSVGSANYGYT
NA | TRBJ2-5 | TRBV30 | AWSLGGRDQY
NA | TRBJ2-5 | TRBV29-1 | SVVWGLTQY
NA | TRBJ1-2 | TRBV29-1 | SGYGPEDSYT
NA | TRBJ1-5 | TRBV2 | ASDGRAGNQPQH
NA | TRBJ2-3 | TRBV9 | ASSGGGEAPYSTDTQY
TRBD2 | TRBJ2-1 | TRBV7-6 | ASTPTSGFTYNEQF
TRBD2 | TRBJ2-5 | TRBV6-1 | ASSEAAGGQETQY